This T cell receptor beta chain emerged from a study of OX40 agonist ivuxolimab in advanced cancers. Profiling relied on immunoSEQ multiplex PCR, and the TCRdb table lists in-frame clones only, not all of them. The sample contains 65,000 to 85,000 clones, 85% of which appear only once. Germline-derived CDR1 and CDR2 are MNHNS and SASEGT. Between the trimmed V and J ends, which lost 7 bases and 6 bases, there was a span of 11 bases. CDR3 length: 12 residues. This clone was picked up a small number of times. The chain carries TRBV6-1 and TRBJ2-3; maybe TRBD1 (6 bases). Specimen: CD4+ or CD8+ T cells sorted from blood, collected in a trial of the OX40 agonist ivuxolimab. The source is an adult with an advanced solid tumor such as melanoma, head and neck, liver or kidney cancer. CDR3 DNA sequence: TGTGCCAGCAATCAGGGGCCGGATACGCAGTATTTT. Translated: CASNQGPDTQYF.